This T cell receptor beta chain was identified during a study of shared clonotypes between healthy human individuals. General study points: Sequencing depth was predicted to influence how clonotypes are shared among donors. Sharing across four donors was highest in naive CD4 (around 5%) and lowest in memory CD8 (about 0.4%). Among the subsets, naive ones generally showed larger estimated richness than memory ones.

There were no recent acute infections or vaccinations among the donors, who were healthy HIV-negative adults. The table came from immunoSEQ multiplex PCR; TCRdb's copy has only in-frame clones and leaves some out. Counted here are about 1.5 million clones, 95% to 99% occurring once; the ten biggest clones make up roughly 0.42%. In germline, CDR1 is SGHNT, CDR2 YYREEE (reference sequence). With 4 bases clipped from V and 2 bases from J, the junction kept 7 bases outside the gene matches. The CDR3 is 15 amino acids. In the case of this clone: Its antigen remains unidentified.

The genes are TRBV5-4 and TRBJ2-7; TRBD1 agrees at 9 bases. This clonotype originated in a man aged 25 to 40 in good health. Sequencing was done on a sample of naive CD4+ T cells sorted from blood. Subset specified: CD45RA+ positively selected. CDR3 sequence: CASSVTGGPTYEQYF. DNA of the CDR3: TGTGCCAGCAGCGTTACAGGGGGCCCAACCTACGAGCAGTACTTC.